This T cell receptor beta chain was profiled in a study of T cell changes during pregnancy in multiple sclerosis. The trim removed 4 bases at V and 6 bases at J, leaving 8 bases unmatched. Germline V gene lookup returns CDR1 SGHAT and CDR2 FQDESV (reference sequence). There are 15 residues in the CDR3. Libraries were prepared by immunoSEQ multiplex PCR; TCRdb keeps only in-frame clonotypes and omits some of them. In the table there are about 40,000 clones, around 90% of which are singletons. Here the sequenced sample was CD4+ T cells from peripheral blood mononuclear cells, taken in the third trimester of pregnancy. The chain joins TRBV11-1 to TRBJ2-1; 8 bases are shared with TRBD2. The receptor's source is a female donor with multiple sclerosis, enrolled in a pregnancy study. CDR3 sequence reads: CASSSREGLRNEQFF. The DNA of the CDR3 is TGTGCCAGCAGCTCCCGGGAGGGCCTACGCAATGAGCAGTTCTTC.